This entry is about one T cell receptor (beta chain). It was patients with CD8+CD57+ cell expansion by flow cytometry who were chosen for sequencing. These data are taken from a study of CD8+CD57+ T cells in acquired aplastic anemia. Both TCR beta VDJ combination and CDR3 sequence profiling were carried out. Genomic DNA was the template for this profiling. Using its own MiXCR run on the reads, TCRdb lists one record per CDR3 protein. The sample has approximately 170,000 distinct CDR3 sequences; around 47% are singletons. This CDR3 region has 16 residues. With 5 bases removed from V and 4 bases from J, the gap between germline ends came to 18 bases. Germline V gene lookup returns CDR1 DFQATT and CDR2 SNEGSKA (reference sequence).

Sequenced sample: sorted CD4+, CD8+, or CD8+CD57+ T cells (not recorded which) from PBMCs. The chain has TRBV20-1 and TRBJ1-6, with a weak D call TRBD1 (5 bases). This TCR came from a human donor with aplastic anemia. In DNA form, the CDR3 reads TGCAGTGCTGTGATAGATGGAAACAGGTATAATTCACCCCTCCACTTT. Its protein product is CSAVIDGNRYNSPLHF.